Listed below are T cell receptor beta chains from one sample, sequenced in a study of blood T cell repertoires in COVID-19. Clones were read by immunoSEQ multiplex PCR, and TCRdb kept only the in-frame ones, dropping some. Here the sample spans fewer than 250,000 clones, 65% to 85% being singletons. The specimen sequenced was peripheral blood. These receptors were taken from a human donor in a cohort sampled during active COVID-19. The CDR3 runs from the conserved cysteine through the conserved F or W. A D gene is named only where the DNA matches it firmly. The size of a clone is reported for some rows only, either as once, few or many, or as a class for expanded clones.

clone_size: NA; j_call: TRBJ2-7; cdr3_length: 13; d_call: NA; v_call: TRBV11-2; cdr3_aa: CASSLNQGYEQYF; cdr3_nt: TGTGCCAGCAGCTTAAATCAGGGCTACGAGCAGTACTTC
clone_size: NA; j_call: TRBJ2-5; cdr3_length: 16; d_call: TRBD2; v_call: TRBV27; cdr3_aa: CASSLGRAVGQETQYF; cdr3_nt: TGTGCCAGCAGTTTAGGGAGGGCAGTAGGACAAGAGACCCAGTACTTC
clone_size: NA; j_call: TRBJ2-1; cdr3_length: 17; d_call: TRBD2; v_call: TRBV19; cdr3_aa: CASSKLRLAGRWNEQFF; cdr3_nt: TGTGCCAGTAGTAAACTCCGACTAGCGGGAAGGTGGAATGAGCAGTTCTTC
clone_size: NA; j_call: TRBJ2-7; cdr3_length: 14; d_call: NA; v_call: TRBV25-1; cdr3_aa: CASSEYTKPYEQYF; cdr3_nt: TGTGCCAGCAGTGAATATACCAAGCCCTACGAGCAGTACTTC
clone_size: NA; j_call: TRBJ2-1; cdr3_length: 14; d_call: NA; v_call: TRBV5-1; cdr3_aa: CASSLPTGYNEQFF; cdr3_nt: TGCGCCAGCAGCTTGCCGACAGGATACAATGAGCAGTTCTTC
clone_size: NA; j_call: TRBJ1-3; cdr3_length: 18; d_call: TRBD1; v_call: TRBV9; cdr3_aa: CASSPFQDRGLTGNTIYF; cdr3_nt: TGTGCCAGCAGCCCCTTCCAGGACAGGGGGCTTACTGGAAACACCATATATTTT
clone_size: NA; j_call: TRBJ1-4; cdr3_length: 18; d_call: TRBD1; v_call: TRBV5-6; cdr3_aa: CASRRRTGGIGTNEKLFF; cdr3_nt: TGTGCCAGCAGACGTAGGACAGGGGGCATCGGAACTAATGAAAAACTGTTTTTT
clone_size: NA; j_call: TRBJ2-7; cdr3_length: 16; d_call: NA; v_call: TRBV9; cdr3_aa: CASSVRGYSDTYEQYF; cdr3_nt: TGTGCCAGCAGCGTCCGAGGGTATAGTGATACCTACGAGCAGTACTTC
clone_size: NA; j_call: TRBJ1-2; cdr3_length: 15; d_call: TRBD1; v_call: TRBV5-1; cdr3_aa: CASSLTGEVSYGYTF; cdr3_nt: TGCGCCAGCAGCTTGACAGGGGAAGTTAGCTATGGCTACACCTTC
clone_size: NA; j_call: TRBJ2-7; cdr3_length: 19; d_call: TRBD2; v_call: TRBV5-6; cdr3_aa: CASSSITGLAGKSTYEQYF; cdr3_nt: TGTGCCAGCAGCTCCATAACGGGACTAGCGGGAAAAAGTACCTACGAGCAGTACTTC
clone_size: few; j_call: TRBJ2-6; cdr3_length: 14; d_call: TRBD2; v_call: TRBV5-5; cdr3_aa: CASKRGSGANVLTF; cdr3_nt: TGTGCCAGCAAGCGGGGTTCTGGGGCCAACGTCCTGACTTTC
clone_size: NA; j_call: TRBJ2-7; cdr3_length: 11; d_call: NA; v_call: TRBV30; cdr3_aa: CACRDNHEQYF; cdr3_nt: TGTGCCTGCCGTGACAATCACGAGCAGTACTTC
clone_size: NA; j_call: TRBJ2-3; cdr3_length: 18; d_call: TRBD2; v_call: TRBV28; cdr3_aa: CASSLYGASGRLADTQYF; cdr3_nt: TGTGCCAGCAGTTTATATGGGGCTAGCGGGAGACTCGCAGATACGCAGTATTTT
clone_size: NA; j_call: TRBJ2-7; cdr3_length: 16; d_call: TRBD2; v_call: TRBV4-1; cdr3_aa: CASSHLLAGGSYEQYF; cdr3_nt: TGCGCCAGCAGCCATTTACTAGCGGGAGGATCCTACGAGCAGTACTTC
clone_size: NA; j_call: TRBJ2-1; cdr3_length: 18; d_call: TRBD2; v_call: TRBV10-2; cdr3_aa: CASSDPLGLAGSYNEQFF; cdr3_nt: TGCGCCAGCAGTGACCCCCTCGGTCTAGCGGGCTCCTACAATGAGCAGTTCTTC
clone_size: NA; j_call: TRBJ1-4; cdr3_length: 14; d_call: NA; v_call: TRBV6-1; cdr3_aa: CASSEDRINEKLFF; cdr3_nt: TGTGCCAGCAGTGAAGACAGGATAAATGAAAAACTGTTTTTT
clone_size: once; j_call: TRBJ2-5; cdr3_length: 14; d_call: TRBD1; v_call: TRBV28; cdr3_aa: CASSTIRGRETQYF; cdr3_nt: TGTGCCAGCAGTACCATTAGGGGGCGAGAGACCCAGTACTTC
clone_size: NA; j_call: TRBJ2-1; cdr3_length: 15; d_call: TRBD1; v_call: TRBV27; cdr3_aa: CASSFGQGDYNEQFF; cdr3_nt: TGTGCCAGCAGTTTTGGACAGGGGGATTACAATGAGCAGTTCTTC
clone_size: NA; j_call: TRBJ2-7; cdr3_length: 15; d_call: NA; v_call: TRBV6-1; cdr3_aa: CASSEFGSDTYEQYF; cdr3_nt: TGTGCCAGCAGTGAATTTGGTAGCGACACCTACGAGCAGTACTTC
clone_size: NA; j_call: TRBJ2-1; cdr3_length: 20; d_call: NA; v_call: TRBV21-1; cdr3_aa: CASSKGTSGRETSSYNEQFF; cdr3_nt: TGTGCCAGCAGCAAAGGCACTAGCGGGAGGGAAACGAGCTCCTACAATGAGCAGTTCTTC
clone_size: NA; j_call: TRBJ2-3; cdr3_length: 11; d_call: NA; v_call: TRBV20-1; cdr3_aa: CSSEGTDTQYF; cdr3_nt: TGCAGTTCAGAGGGCACAGATACGCAGTATTTT
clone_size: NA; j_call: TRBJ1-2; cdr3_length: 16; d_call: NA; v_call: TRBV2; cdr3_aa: CASLSTQGSDRDGYTF; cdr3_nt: TGTGCCAGCCTTTCCACCCAAGGCAGCGACAGAGATGGCTACACCTTC
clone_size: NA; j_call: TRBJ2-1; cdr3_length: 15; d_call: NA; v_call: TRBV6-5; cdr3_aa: CASIPQGGSYNEQFF; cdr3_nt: TGTGCCAGCATACCCCAGGGGGGTTCCTACAATGAGCAGTTCTTC
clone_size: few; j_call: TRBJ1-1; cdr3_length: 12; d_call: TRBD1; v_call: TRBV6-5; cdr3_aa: CASSSTGGAAFF; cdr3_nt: TGTGCCAGCAGTTCGACAGGGGGGGCAGCTTTCTTT
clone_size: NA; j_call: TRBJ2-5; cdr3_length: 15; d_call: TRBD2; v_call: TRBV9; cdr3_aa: CASSVGLAGEETQYF; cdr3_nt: TGTGCCAGCAGCGTAGGGTTAGCGGGGGAAGAGACCCAGTACTTC
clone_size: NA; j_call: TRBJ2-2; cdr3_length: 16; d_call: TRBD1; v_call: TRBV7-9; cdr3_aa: CASSLRQGDDNGELFF; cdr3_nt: TGTGCCAGCAGCCTACGACAGGGAGATGATAACGGGGAGCTGTTTTTT
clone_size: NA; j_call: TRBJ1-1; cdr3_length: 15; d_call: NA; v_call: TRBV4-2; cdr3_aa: CASSQGQQGGTEAFF; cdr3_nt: TGTGCCAGCAGCCAAGGCCAACAGGGTGGGACTGAAGCTTTCTTT
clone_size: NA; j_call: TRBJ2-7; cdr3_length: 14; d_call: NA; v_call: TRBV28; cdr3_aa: CASSLFRGSYEQYF; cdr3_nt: TGTGCCAGCAGCCTCTTTCGGGGTTCCTACGAGCAGTACTTC
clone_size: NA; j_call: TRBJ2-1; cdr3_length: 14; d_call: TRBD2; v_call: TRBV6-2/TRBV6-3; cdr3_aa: CASSYSSGSNEQFF; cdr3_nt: TGTGCCAGCAGTTACTCTAGCGGGAGCAATGAGCAGTTCTTC
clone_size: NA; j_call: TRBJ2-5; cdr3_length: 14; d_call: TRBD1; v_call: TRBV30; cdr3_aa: CAWTPRRGQGTQYF; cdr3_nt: TGTGCCTGGACCCCCCGGAGAGGACAGGGGACCCAGTACTTC
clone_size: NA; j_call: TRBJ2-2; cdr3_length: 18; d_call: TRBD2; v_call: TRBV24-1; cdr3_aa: CATSDLRSGRGDTGELFF; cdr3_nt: TGTGCCACCAGTGATTTGAGGAGCGGGAGAGGGGACACCGGGGAGCTGTTTTTT
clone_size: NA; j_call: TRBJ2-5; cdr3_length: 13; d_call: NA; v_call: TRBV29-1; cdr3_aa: CSVAIRGQETQYF; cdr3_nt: TGCAGCGTTGCCATCCGCGGCCAAGAGACCCAGTACTTC
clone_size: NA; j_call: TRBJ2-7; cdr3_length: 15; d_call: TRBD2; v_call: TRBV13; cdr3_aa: CASSWTGLASYEQYF; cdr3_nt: TGTGCCAGCAGCTGGACGGGACTAGCGTCCTACGAGCAGTACTTC
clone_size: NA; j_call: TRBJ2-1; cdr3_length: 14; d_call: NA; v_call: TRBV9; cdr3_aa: CASSETAGHDEQFF; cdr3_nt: TGTGCCAGCAGCGAAACGGCTGGACACGATGAGCAGTTCTTC
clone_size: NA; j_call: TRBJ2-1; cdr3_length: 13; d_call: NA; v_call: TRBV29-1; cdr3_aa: CSVESGLHNEQFF; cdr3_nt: TGCAGCGTTGAATCCGGACTACACAATGAGCAGTTCTTC
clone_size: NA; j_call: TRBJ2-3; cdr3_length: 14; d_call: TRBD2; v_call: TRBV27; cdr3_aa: CASSSGLAGDTQYF; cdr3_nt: TGTGCCAGCAGTTCCGGACTAGCGGGAGATACGCAGTATTTT
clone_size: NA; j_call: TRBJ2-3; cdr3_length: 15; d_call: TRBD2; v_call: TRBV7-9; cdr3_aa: CASSYGASGTDTQYF; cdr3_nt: TGTGCCAGCAGCTATGGGGCTAGCGGTACAGATACGCAGTATTTT
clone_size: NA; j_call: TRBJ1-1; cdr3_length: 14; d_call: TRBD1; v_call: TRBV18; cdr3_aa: CASSGQGASTEAFF; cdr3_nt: TGTGCCAGCTCAGGACAGGGGGCTAGCACTGAAGCTTTCTTT
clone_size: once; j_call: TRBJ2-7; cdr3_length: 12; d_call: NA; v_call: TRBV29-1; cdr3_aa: CSAKGGAYEQYF; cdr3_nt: TGCAGCGCTAAAGGGGGAGCCTACGAGCAGTACTTC
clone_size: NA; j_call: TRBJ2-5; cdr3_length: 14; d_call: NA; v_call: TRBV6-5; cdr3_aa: CASSATGHWETQYF; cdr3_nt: TGTGCCAGCAGCGCAACAGGGCATTGGGAGACCCAGTACTTC
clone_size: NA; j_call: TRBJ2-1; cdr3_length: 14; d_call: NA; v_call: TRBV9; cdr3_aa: CASSDRRFDNEQFF; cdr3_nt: TGTGCCAGCAGCGACCGGAGGTTCGACAATGAGCAGTTCTTC
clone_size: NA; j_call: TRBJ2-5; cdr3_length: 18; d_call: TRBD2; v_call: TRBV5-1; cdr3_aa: CASSVMGLAARVGETQYF; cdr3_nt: TGCGCCAGCAGCGTCATGGGACTAGCGGCCCGAGTGGGGGAGACCCAGTACTTC
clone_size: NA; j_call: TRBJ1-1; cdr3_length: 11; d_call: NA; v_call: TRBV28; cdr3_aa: CASSIRQQAFF; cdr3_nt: TGTGCCAGCAGTATTCGACAGCAGGCTTTCTTT
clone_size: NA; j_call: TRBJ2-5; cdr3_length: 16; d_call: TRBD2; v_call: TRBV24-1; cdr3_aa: CATSDPGLAGRQTQYF; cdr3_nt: TGTGCCACCAGTGACCCGGGACTAGCGGGAAGGCAGACCCAGTACTTC